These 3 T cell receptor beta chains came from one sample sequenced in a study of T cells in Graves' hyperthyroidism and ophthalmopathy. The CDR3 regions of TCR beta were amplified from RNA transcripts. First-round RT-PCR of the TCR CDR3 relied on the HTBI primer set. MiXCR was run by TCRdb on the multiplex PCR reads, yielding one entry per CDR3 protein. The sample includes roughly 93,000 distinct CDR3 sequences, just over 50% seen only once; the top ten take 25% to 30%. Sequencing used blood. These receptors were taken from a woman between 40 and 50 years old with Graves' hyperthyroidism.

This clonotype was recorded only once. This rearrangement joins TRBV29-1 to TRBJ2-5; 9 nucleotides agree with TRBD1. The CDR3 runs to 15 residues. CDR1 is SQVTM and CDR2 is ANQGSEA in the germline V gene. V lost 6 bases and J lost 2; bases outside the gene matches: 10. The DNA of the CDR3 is TGCAGCGTAGGAACAGGGGGCATCGTACAAGAGACCCAGTACTTC. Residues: CSVGTGGIVQETQYF.

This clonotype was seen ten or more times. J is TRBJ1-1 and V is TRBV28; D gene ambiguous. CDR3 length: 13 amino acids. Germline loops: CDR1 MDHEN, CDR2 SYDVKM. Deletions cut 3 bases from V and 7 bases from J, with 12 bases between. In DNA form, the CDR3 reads TGTGCCAGCAGTTTCCCCCTCTCAAGTGAAGCTTTCTTT. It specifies CASSFPLSSEAFF.

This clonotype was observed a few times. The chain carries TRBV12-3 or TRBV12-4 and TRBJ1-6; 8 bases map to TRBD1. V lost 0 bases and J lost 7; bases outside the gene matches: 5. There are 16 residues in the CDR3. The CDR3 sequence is CASSLAGTGGNSPLHF. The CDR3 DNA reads TGTGCCAGCAGTTTAGCGGGGACAGGTGGCAATTCACCCCTCCACTTT.